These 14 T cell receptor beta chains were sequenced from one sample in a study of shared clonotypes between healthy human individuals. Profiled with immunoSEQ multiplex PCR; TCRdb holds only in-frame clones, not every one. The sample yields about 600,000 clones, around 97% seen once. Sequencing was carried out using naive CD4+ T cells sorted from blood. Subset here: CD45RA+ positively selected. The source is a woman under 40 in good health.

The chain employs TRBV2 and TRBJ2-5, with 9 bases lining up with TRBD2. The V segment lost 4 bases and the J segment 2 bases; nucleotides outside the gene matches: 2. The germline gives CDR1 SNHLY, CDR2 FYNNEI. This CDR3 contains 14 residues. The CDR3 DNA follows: TGTGCCAGCAGTGGCGGGGGGGCTCAAGAGACCCAGTACTTC. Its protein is CASSGGGAQETQYF.

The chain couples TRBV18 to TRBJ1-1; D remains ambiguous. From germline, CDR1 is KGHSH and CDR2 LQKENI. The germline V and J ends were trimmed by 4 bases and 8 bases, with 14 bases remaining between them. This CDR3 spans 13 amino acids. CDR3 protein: CASSQRAQLEAFF. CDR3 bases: TGTGCCAGCTCACAGCGGGCACAGCTCGAAGCTTTCTTT.

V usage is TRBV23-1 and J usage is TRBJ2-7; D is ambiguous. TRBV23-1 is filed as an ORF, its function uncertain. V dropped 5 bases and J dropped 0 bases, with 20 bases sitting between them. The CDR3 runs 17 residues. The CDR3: CASSSPSCGSCSYEQYF. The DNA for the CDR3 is TGCGCCAGCAGTTCCCCCAGCTGTGGTTCCTGCTCCTACGAGCAGTACTTC.

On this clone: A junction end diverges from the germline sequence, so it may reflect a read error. CDR3 bases: TGTGCCAGCAGCTTAATGGGGCTAGCGGGAGAAGTGAACTTC. This translates into CASSLMGLAGEVNF. This chain joins TRBV5-8 and TRBJ2-5, with 10 bases aligning to TRBD2. The CDR3 runs to 14 residues. Germline V CDR1 and CDR2: SGHTS, YDEGEE.

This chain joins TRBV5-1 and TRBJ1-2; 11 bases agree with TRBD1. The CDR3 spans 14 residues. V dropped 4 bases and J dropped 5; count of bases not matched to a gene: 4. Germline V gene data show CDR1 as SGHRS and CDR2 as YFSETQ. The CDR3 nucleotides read TGCGCCAGCAGCGTAGGACAGGGGGCTTATGGCTACACCTTC. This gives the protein CASSVGQGAYGYTF.

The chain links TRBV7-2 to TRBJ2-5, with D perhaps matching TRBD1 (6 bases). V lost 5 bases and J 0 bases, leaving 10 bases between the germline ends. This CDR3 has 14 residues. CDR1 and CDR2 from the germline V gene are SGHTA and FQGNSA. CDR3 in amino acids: CASSLGTYQETQYF. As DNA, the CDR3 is TGTGCCAGCAGCCTCGGGACATACCAAGAGACCCAGTACTTC. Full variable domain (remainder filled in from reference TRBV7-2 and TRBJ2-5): GAGVSQSPSNKVTEKGKDVELRCDPISGHTALYWYRQSLGQGLEFLIYFQGNSAPDKSGLPSDRFSAERTGGSVSTLTIQRTQQEDSAVYLCASSLGTYQETQYFGPGTRLLVL.

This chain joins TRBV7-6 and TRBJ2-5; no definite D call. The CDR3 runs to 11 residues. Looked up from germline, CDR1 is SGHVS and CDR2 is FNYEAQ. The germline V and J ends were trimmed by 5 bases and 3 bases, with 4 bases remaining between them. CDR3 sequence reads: CASSQEETQYF. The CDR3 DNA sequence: TGTGCCAGCAGCCAAGAAGAGACCCAGTACTTC.

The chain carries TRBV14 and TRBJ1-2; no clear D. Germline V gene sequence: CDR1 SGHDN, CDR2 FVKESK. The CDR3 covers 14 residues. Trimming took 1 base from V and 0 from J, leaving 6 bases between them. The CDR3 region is CASSQGQTNYGYTF. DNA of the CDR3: TGTGCCAGCAGCCAAGGACAAACTAACTATGGCTACACCTTC.

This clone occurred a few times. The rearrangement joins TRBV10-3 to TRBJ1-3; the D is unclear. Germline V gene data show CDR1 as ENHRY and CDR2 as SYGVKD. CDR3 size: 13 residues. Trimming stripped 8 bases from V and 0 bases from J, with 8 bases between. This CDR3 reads CAIGVNSGNTIYF. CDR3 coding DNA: TGTGCCATCGGAGTGAACTCTGGAAACACCATATATTTT.

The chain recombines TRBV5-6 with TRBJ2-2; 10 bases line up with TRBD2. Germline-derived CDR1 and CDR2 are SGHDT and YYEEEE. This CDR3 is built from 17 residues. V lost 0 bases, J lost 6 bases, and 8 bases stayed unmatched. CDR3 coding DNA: TGTGCCAGCAGCTTGGTAGGGCTAGCGGGAGCATCCGGGGAGCTGTTTTTT. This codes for CASSLVGLAGASGELFF.

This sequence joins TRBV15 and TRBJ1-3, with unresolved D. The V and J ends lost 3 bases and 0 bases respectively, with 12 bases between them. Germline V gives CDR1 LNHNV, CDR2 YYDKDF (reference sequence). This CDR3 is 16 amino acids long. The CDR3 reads CATSRMQQSSGNTIYF. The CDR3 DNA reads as TGTGCCACCAGCAGGATGCAGCAGTCCTCTGGAAACACCATATATTTT. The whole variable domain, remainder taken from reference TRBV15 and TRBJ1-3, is DAMVIQNPRYQVTQFGKPVTLSCSQTLNHNVMYWYQQKSSQAPKLLFHYYDKDFNNEADTPDNFQSRRPNTSFCFLDIRSPGLGDTAMYLCATSRMQQSSGNTIYFGEGSWLTVV.

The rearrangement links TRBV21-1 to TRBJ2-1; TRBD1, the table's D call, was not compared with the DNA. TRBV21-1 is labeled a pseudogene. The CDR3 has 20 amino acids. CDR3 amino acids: CASSPRHGAVKVRCNNEQFF. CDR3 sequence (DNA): TGTGCCAGCAGCCCCCGTCATGGGGCGGTGAAGGTAAGATGCAACAATGAGCAGTTCTTC.

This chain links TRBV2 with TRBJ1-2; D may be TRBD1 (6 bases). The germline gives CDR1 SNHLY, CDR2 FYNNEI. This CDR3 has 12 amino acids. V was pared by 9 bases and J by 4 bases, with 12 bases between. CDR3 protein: CASRGHLYGYTF. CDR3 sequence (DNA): TGTGCCAGTAGGGGACACCTCTATGGCTACACCTTC.

The CDR3 reads CASSELSRTGTYYEQYF. The CDR3 DNA reads TGTGCCAGCAGTGAATTGAGTCGGACAGGGACTTACTACGAGCAGTACTTC. This sequence joins TRBV6-1 and TRBJ2-7; 8 bases are shared with TRBD1. The germline V gene encodes CDR1 MNHNS and CDR2 SASEGT. This CDR3 comprises 17 residues. V shed 2 bases, J shed 3 bases, and the junction held 12 bases outside the gene matches.